Each of the 11 T cell receptor beta chains below was sequenced from the same sample in a study of cytomegalovirus exposure and HLA in healthy donors. The PCR ran on 60 Vbeta and 13 Jbeta primers. Data came from immunoSEQ multiplex PCR; TCRdb stores just in-frame clones and leaves some out. The sample carries approximately 100,000 clones, about 83% recorded once. The source material was PBMCs. The source is a female donor in good health and CMV-seronegative.

This chain links TRBV11-2 with TRBJ1-4; D perhaps matches TRBD1 (5 bases). The CDR3 is 13 residues long. Trimming removed 3 bases at V and 6 bases at J, with 8 bases between. The germline V gene encodes CDR1 SGHAT and CDR2 FQNNGV. The DNA of the CDR3 is TGTGCCAGCAGCTTGGGGGGGGATGAAAAACTGTTTTTT. This gives the protein CASSLGGDEKLFF.

This clone appeared a single time. J is TRBJ2-7 and V is TRBV5-6, with 9 bases lining up with TRBD1. The CDR3 covers 14 residues. V gave up 1 base and J gave up 11 bases; unmatched junction bases: 10. Germline V gene lookup returns CDR1 SGHDT and CDR2 YYEEEE. CDR3 sequence reads: CASSLRRDREREYF. CDR3 DNA sequence: TGTGCCAGCAGCTTGCGCCGGGACAGGGAAAGGGAGTACTTC. Supplemented by reference TRBV5-6 and TRBJ2-7, the full variable domain reads DAGVTQSPTHLIKTRGQQVTLRCSPKSGHDTVSWYQQALGQGPQFIFQYYEEEERQRGNFPDRFSGHQFPNYSSELNVNALLLGDSALYLCASSLRRDREREYFGPGTRLTVT.

The rearrangement uses TRBV5-4 and TRBJ2-2, with D possibly TRBD1 on 6 matching bases. Germline V gene sequence: CDR1 SGHNT, CDR2 YYREEE (reference sequence). With 4 bases removed from V and 5 bases from J, the gap between germline ends came to 18 bases. This CDR3 has 16 residues. Here the CDR3 DNA reads TGTGCCAGCAGCCAGGGACACAGGAGGCCGACCGGGGAGCTGTTTTTT. This codes for CASSQGHRRPTGELFF.

The chain couples TRBV4-3 to TRBJ2-1; TRBD2 aligns across 14 bases. Germline V gene data show CDR1 as LGHNA and CDR2 as YSLEER. The CDR3 covers 19 residues. The junction had 4 bases not matched to a gene; V was cut back by 0 bases and J by 0 bases. The CDR3 is CASSQDRLAGGSSYNEQFF. The CDR3 DNA is TGCGCCAGCAGCCAAGACCGACTAGCGGGGGGGAGCTCCTACAATGAGCAGTTCTTC.

This clone was found once. The chain is built from TRBV9 and TRBJ2-7; 8 positions match TRBD2. From germline, CDR1 is SGDLS and CDR2 YYNGEE. This CDR3 has 15 amino acids. V trimming: 0 bases; J trimming: 4 bases; junction bases outside the gene matches: 6. The DNA for the CDR3 is TGTGCCAGCAGCGTAGGGGCTAGCGGGTGGTACGAGCAGTACTTC. Translating it yields CASSVGASGWYEQYF. Based on the CDR3 plus reference TRBV9 and TRBJ2-7, the full variable domain is DSGVTQTPKHLITATGQRVTLRCSPRSGDLSVYWYQQSLDQGLQFLIQYYNGEERAKGNILERFSAQQFPDLHSELNLSSLELGDSALYFCASSVGASGWYEQYFGPGTRLTVT.

The chain recombines TRBV5-5 with TRBJ2-3; TRBD2 is a possible D gene (6 bases). The CDR3 totals 14 residues. The V and J ends lost 4 bases and 0 bases respectively, with 9 bases between them. The germline gives CDR1 SGHKS, CDR2 YYEKEE (reference sequence). The CDR3: CASSTGLSTDTQYF. The CDR3 DNA is TGTGCCAGCAGCACGGGACTTAGCACAGATACGCAGTATTTT.

This clone has a single count. This sequence joins TRBV20-1 and TRBJ1-2; D uncertain. Germline CDR1 reads DFQATT; CDR2 reads SNEGSKA (reference sequence). With 2 bases removed from V and 6 bases from J, the gap between germline ends came to 7 bases. This CDR3 region has 11 residues. For the CDR3, the DNA is TGCAGTGCTAGACAGGTGGATGGCTACACCTTC. Translating gives CSARQVDGYTF.

This chain connects TRBV28 to TRBJ2-7, with D tentatively TRBD1 (5 bases). The ends were cut back, 5 bases at V and 2 bases at J, with 22 bases in the middle. Germline V gene sequence: CDR1 MDHEN, CDR2 SYDVKM. The CDR3 extends over 17 amino acids. The CDR3 protein is CASSMPPFDSRTYEQYF. The CDR3 bases are TGTGCCAGCAGTATGCCGCCTTTCGACAGTAGAACCTACGAGCAGTACTTC.

The chain is built from TRBV4-2 and TRBJ1-4, with D perhaps matching TRBD1 (5 bases). This CDR3 contains 16 residues. V lost 3 bases, J lost 3 bases, and 14 bases lay in between. Germline loops: CDR1 LGHNA, CDR2 YNFKEQ. The CDR3 nucleotides read TGTGCCAGCAGCCAGAGGAGGGGCGACGCTAATGAAAAACTGTTTTTT. This sequence encodes CASSQRRGDANEKLFF.

The chain links TRBV27 to TRBJ2-2, with 9 bases lining up with TRBD1. The CDR3 spans 15 residues. V gave up 8 bases and J gave up 4 bases; unmatched junction bases: 8. CDR1 and CDR2 from the germline V gene are MNHEY and SMNVEV (reference sequence). The CDR3 DNA reads as TGTGCCAGCGCATCCGGGACAGGGATCACCGGGGAGCTGTTTTTT. Its protein is CASASGTGITGELFF.

V usage is TRBV6-6 and J usage is TRBJ1-6, with 9 bases aligning to TRBD1. The ends lost 3 bases at V and 10 bases at J; junction bases unmatched: 1. The germline CDR1 and CDR2 sequences are MNHNY and SVGAGI (reference sequence). CDR3 length equals 13 residues. CDR3 nucleotides: TGTGCCAGCAGTTATGACAGGGGGTCACCCCTCCACTTT. Translated: CASSYDRGSPLHF.